Here is one T cell receptor beta chain with its context. Sequencing used immunoSEQ v4. Sequenced by immunoSEQ multiplex PCR; TCRdb stores in-frame clones only, minus some. The table includes around 5,700 clones, around 80% detected once. These data come from a study of T cells in placental villitis. The CDR3 has 15 residues. Germline V gives CDR1 SGHDN, CDR2 FVKESK. V lost 1 base to trimming and J lost 5 bases, with 14 bases between them. The genes are TRBV14 and TRBJ1-1, with D perhaps TRBD1 (6 bases). The specimen was placental tissue containing maternal and fetal cells. This receptor was identified in a human patient with infectious villitis; the placental T cells may come from both mother and fetus. The CDR3 loop reads CASSQAGGRGTEAFF. The CDR3 bases are TGTGCCAGCAGCCAAGCCGGGGGGCGAGGGACTGAAGCTTTCTTT.